This T cell receptor (beta chain) was captured by sequencing in a study of blood T cell repertoires in COVID-19. Study background: Collection of acute and convalescent COVID-19 samples took place in the United States, Italy and Spain. The analysed material was cDNA or gDNA that came from T cells, B-cell-depleted T cells, or PBMCs.

Trimming removed 0 bases from V and 3 bases from J; junction bases left unmatched: 2. The CDR3 covers 15 residues. Germline CDR1 SGHRS, CDR2 YFSETQ. Libraries were prepared by immunoSEQ multiplex PCR; TCRdb keeps only in-frame clonotypes and omits some of them. The sample records more than 70,000 clones, around 80% being singletons. This rearrangement joins TRBV5-1 to TRBJ1-4, with 7 nucleotides matching TRBD1. The sample comprised peripheral blood. The TCR comes from a woman of 80 years or more with active or convalescent COVID-19. The CDR3 DNA reads as TGCGCCAGCAGCTTGGGACAGGGTTCTAATGAAAAACTGTTTTTT. Amino acid sequence: CASSLGQGSNEKLFF.